Following are 28 T cell receptor beta chains from one sample sequenced in a study of T cell responses to AZD1222 COVID-19 vaccine. The protocol was immunoSEQ multiplex PCR, while the TCRdb copy is restricted to in-frame clones and leaves out a portion. The data contain roughly 130,000 clones, 88% of them singletons. The sequencing here drew on peripheral blood, taken on day 0 of AZD1222 vaccination. Receptors originate from an adult in good health.

V usage is TRBV5-5 and J usage is TRBJ1-6, with 7 bases lining up with TRBD1. Trimming at V came to 0 bases and at J to 7 bases, leaving 4 bases not matched to a gene. The CDR3 has 15 residues. Germline-derived CDR1 and CDR2 are SGHKS and YYEKEE (reference sequence). The CDR3 spells CASSLAVRGNSPLHF. Written as DNA, the CDR3 is TGTGCCAGCAGCTTGGCCGTCAGGGGGAATTCACCCCTCCACTTT.

There are a few counts of this clone. The J gene is TRBJ2-5, the V gene TRBV7-2; 9 bases map to TRBD2. Losses at the gene ends were 3 bases for V and 2 bases for J; bases not matched to a gene: 7. Germline values: CDR1 SGHTA, CDR2 FQGNSA. CDR3 length: 16 amino acids. Here the CDR3 DNA reads TGTGCCAGCAGCTTCATGGGCGGGAGGGGGCAAGAGACCCAGTACTTC. Its translation: CASSFMGGRGQETQYF.

This clone was seen only once. This chain links TRBV6-6 with TRBJ2-7, with 7 bases fitting TRBD1. This CDR3 region has 13 residues. The V and J ends lost 2 bases and 2 bases, in that order; junction bases with no gene match: 0. Looked up from germline, CDR1 is MNHNY and CDR2 is SVGAGI (reference sequence). The CDR3 coding sequence is TGTGCCAGCAGTTACCAGGGGGCCTACGAGCAGTACTTC. Translating gives CASSYQGAYEQYF.

In its sample, this clone was seen a few times. The chain is built from TRBV11-1 and TRBJ2-7, with 8 bases that match TRBD1. Germline V gene sequence: CDR1 SGHAT, CDR2 FQDESV (reference sequence). The CDR3 is 14 residues long. J gave up 3 bases and V 3 bases, and 4 bases lay outside the gene matches. The CDR3 sequence: CASSFQGARYEQYF. The CDR3 nucleotides are TGTGCCAGCAGCTTTCAGGGGGCGCGCTACGAGCAGTACTTC. Variable domain in full (rest from reference TRBV11-1 and TRBJ2-7): EAEVAQSPRYKITEKSQAVAFWCDPISGHATLYWYRQILGQGPELLVQFQDESVVDDSQLPKDRFSAERLKGVDSTLKIQPAELGDSAMYLCASSFQGARYEQYFGPGTRLTVT.

This chain connects TRBV27 to TRBJ2-6; the D is unclear. This CDR3 is built from 13 residues. Germline-derived CDR1 and CDR2 are MNHEY and SMNVEV (reference sequence). V was cut by 7 bases and J by 3 bases, with 7 bases left in between. The CDR3 region is CASTISGANVLTF. The CDR3 DNA reads as TGTGCCAGCACCATAAGTGGGGCCAACGTCCTGACTTTC.

V is TRBV5-8 and J is TRBJ1-5, with TRBD1 matching over 10 bases. Germline V gene sequence: CDR1 SGHTS, CDR2 YDEGEE. The CDR3 has 16 amino acids. Germline trimming cut 0 bases from V and 0 bases from J; bases unmatched to any gene: 0. In nucleotides, the CDR3 is TGTGCCAGCAGCTTGGGGGACAGGGGTAGCAATCAGCCCCAGCATTTT. This translates into CASSLGDRGSNQPQHF.

This clone was observed a single time. This chain connects TRBV28 to TRBJ2-7; TRBD1 matches at 12 bases. V lost 7 bases, J lost 5 bases, and 9 bases stayed unmatched. Germline values: CDR1 MDHEN, CDR2 SYDVKM. The CDR3 extends over 15 amino acids. The CDR3 bases are TGTGCCAGCACCTCATCCGGGACAGGGGGCCACGAGCAGTACTTC. It codes for CASTSSGTGGHEQYF.

The chain couples TRBV3-1 (or the pseudogene TRBV3-2) to TRBJ2-1, with 10 positions matching TRBD2. This CDR3 region has 15 residues. J lost 5 bases, V lost 1 base, and 2 bases had no gene match. CDR1 LGHDT and CDR2 YNNKEL come from the germline V gene (reference sequence). CDR3 nucleotide sequence: TGTGCCAGCAGCCAAGGGACTAGCGGTAACAATGAGCAGTTCTTC. Translation gives CASSQGTSGNNEQFF.

The CDR3 here is CASSLVGQATDTQYF. The CDR3 DNA is TGTGCCAGCAGCTTGGTGGGTCAGGCTACAGATACGCAGTATTTT. The chain combines TRBV5-4 with TRBJ2-3, with unresolved D. The CDR3 runs to 15 residues. V was cut by 0 bases and J by 3 bases, with 11 bases left in between. Per the germline V gene, CDR1 is SGHNT and CDR2 is YYREEE (reference sequence).

This rearrangement joins TRBV19 to TRBJ2-1; D remains unclear. From germline, CDR1 is LNHDA and CDR2 SQIVND (reference sequence). The CDR3 extends over 15 amino acids. The germline V and J ends were trimmed by 4 bases and 1 base, with 11 bases remaining between them. The CDR3 DNA reads TGTGCCAGTAGTAGGGCGGAGTCGTCCTACAATGAGCAGTTCTTC. This translates into CASSRAESSYNEQFF.

J is TRBJ2-7 and V is TRBV12-3 or TRBV12-4, with D possibly being TRBD1 (5 bases). V gave up 4 bases and J gave up 2 bases, with 9 bases separating them. The CDR3 totals 13 residues. CDR3 protein: CASSSQETYEQYF. The CDR3 nucleotides are TGTGCCAGCAGTTCACAGGAAACCTACGAGCAGTACTTC.

The rearrangement links TRBV10-1 to TRBJ2-2, with no clear D. The CDR3 runs 14 residues. The germline CDR1 and CDR2 sequences are WNHNN and SYGVQD (reference sequence). Trimming removed 4 bases at V and 4 bases at J, with 10 bases between. The CDR3 DNA reads as TGCGCCAGCAGTGCTTTACAGACCACCGGGGAGCTGTTTTTT. It yields the protein CASSALQTTGELFF.

V usage is TRBV25-1 and J usage is TRBJ2-1; 9 bases match TRBD2. The CDR3 covers 15 residues. Germline-derived CDR1 and CDR2 are MGHDK and SYGVNS. Trimming removed 4 bases from V and 3 bases from J; junction bases left unmatched: 4. CDR3 nucleotides: TGTGCCAGCAGTGGCAGCGGGGGGCACTACAATGAGCAGTTCTTC. It specifies CASSGSGGHYNEQFF. Together with reference TRBV25-1 and TRBJ2-1, the CDR3 gives the full variable domain: EADIYQTPRYLVIGTGKKITLECSQTMGHDKMYWYQQDPGMELHLIHYSYGVNSTEKGDLSSESTVSRIRTEHFPLTLESARPSHTSQYLCASSGSGGHYNEQFFGPGTRLTVL.

The V and J genes are TRBV6-5 and TRBJ2-3; tentatively, D is TRBD1 or TRBD2 (5 bases each). This CDR3 is built from 15 residues. V was shortened by 6 bases and J by 2 bases, with 15 bases between the two germline ends. Per germline, CDR1 MNHEY and CDR2 SVGAGI. CDR3 loop: CASSGRGEITDTQYF. The CDR3 nucleotides read TGTGCCAGCAGCGGCCGAGGGGAGATCACAGATACGCAGTATTTT.

V and J are TRBV2 and TRBJ1-5, with D unclear. Germline CDR1 SNHLY, CDR2 FYNNEI. V lost 2 bases to trimming and J lost 6 bases, with 8 bases between them. The CDR3 has 13 amino acids. CDR3 loop: CASSELRSQPQHF. The CDR3 region has the DNA TGTGCCAGCAGTGAACTGCGCAGTCAGCCCCAGCATTTT. Combining the CDR3 with reference TRBV2 and TRBJ1-5 gives the whole variable domain EPEVTQTPSHQVTQMGQEVILRCVPISNHLYFYWYRQILGQKVEFLVSFYNNEISEKSEIFDDQFSVERPDGSNFTLKIRSTKLEDSAMYFCASSELRSQPQHFGDGTRLSIL.

The gene calls are TRBV9 and TRBJ2-5, with D tentatively TRBD1 or TRBD2 (5 bases each). Germline loops: CDR1 SGDLS, CDR2 YYNGEE. This CDR3 comprises 15 residues. The V end was cut by 0 bases, the J end by 2 bases, with 11 bases between. The CDR3 coding sequence is TGTGCCAGCAGCGTAGTTGGGACCAAACAAGAGACCCAGTACTTC. It codes for CASSVVGTKQETQYF.

V usage is TRBV11-2 and J usage is TRBJ2-3, with 12 bases aligning to TRBD1. V was clipped by 2 bases and J by 5 bases; unmatched bases: 8. The CDR3 spans 17 residues. Germline-derived CDR1 and CDR2 are SGHAT and FQNNGV. The CDR3 spells CASSLRPGQGALDTQYF. CDR3 nucleotides: TGTGCCAGCAGCTTACGTCCGGGACAGGGGGCTTTAGATACGCAGTATTTT. Complete variable domain (other parts from reference TRBV11-2 and TRBJ2-3): EAGVAQSPRYKIIEKRQSVAFWCNPISGHATLYWYQQILGQGPKLLIQFQNNGVVDDSQLPKDRFSAERLKGVDSTLKIQPAKLEDSAVYLCASSLRPGQGALDTQYFGPGTRLTVL.

The chain links TRBV5-1 to TRBJ2-7; D remains unclear. V lost 0 bases to trimming and J lost 1 base, with 8 bases between them. This CDR3 spans 14 amino acids. Germline CDR1 SGHRS, CDR2 YFSETQ. Written as DNA, the CDR3 is TGCGCCAGCAGCTTGGAGTGGCGGTCCTACGAGCAGTACTTC. Its protein product is CASSLEWRSYEQYF.

The chain combines TRBV19 with TRBJ1-3; D possibly corresponds to TRBD1 (5 bases). The germline V gene has CDR1 LNHDA and CDR2 SQIVND (reference sequence). This CDR3 contains 15 residues. The ends were cut back, 6 bases at V and 1 base at J, with 13 bases in the middle. CDR3 sequence reads: CASRPGPSSGNTIYF. The CDR3 DNA sequence: TGTGCCAGTAGGCCGGGACCGAGTTCTGGAAACACCATATATTTT.

The chain uses TRBV12-3 or TRBV12-4 and TRBJ2-7, with D possibly TRBD2 on 6 matching bases. V gave up 3 bases and J gave up 5 bases, with 8 bases separating them. The CDR3 loop spans 12 amino acids. CDR3 residues: CASSFGGNEQYF. The CDR3, as DNA: TGTGCCAGCAGTTTTGGCGGGAACGAGCAGTACTTC.

This sequence joins TRBV11-2 and TRBJ2-7, with TRBD2 identical over 8 bases. The CDR3 runs 16 residues. Looked up from germline, CDR1 is SGHAT and CDR2 is FQNNGV. V was clipped by 4 bases and J by 4 bases; unmatched bases: 12. CDR3 loop: CASSSAFSGVRYEQYF. The DNA of the CDR3 is TGTGCCAGCAGCTCCGCCTTTAGCGGGGTCAGGTACGAGCAGTACTTC.

The chain employs TRBV10-3 and TRBJ2-2; D is perhaps TRBD2 (6 bases). The germline V gene has CDR1 ENHRY and CDR2 SYGVKD. V was cut by 4 bases and J by 8 bases, with 14 bases left in between. The CDR3 length is 14 residues. The CDR3 DNA sequence: TGTGCCATCAGTGTAAGCGGGCCAAGGGGGGAGCTGTTTTTT. Translation gives CAISVSGPRGELFF.

CDR3 in DNA: TGTGCCAGTAGTATAGTGCAGGGTAGCTACGAGCAGTACTTC. The encoded protein is CASSIVQGSYEQYF. The genes are TRBV19 and TRBJ2-7; maybe TRBD1 (5 bases). This CDR3 comprises 14 residues. The ends were cut back, 1 base at V and 3 bases at J, with 10 bases in the middle. CDR1 LNHDA and CDR2 SQIVND come from the germline V gene (reference sequence).

V gene TRBV2 combines with J gene TRBJ1-2, with D possibly being TRBD1 (6 bases). The V gene lost 2 bases and the J gene lost 1 base, with 8 bases spanning the gap. The CDR3 has 14 amino acids. CDR1 is SNHLY and CDR2 is FYNNEI in the germline V gene. The CDR3 bases are TGTGCCAGCAGTGAAAGGGGGGATAACTATGGCTACACCTTC. It is translated as CASSERGDNYGYTF.

The chain recombines TRBV27 with TRBJ2-3, with 8 bases that match TRBD1. V lost 2 bases to trimming and J lost 4 bases; unmatched junction nucleotides: 8. The CDR3 has 16 residues. CDR1 and CDR2 from the germline V gene are MNHEY and SMNVEV (reference sequence). This CDR3 reads CASSLLRTGYPDTQYF. The CDR3 DNA follows: TGTGCCAGCAGTTTACTAAGGACAGGGTATCCAGATACGCAGTATTTT.

The chain joins TRBV28 to TRBJ1-2; a possible D gene is TRBD1 (6 bases). The V and J ends lost 1 base and 4 bases respectively, with 16 bases between them. This CDR3 is built from 16 residues. Germline CDR1 is MDHEN and CDR2 is SYDVKM. DNA of the CDR3: TGTGCCAGCAGTTTATCCCGGCCGGGGGCTGGCTATGGCTACACCTTC. Its translation is CASSLSRPGAGYGYTF.

The chain employs TRBV19 and TRBJ2-3; TRBD2 agrees at 7 bases. The V gene's germline CDR1 is LNHDA and CDR2 SQIVND (reference sequence). V lost 3 bases to trimming and J lost 1 base; unmatched junction nucleotides: 4. CDR3 length: 15 residues. CDR3 residues: CASSMAGVRTDTQYF. CDR3 DNA sequence: TGTGCCAGTAGTATGGCGGGGGTGCGCACAGATACGCAGTATTTT.

V gene TRBV11-1 combines with J gene TRBJ1-1, with D possibly being TRBD1 (6 bases). Germline V gene data show CDR1 as SGHAT and CDR2 as FQDESV (reference sequence). Trimming left V 3 bases short and J 6 bases short, with 14 bases between. This CDR3 comprises 14 residues. As DNA, the CDR3 is TGTGCCAGCAGCTTGGCAGGGGATAGATCTGAAGCTTTCTTT. Residues: CASSLAGDRSEAFF.